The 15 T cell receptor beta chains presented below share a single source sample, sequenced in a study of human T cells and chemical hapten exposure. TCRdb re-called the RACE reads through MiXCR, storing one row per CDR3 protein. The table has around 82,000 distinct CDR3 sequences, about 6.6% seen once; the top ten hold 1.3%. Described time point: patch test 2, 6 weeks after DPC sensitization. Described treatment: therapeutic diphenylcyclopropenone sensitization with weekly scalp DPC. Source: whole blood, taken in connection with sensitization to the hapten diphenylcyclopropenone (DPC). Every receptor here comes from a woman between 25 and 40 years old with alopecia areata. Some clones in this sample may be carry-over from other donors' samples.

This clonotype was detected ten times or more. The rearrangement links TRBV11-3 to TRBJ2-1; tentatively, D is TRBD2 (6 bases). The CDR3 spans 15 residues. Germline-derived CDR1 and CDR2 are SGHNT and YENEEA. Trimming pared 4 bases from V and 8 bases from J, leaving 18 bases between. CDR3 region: CASSSYAGSGDEQFF. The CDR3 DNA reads TGTGCCAGCAGCTCTTATGCGGGGAGCGGAGATGAGCAGTTCTTC.

CDR3: CASRGRQGQETQYF. The CDR3, as DNA: TGTGCCAGCAGGGGGAGACAGGGCCAAGAGACCCAGTACTTC. This chain links TRBV2 with TRBJ2-5, with TRBD1 matching over 7 bases. There are 14 residues in the CDR3. Germline CDR1 and CDR2: SNHLY and FYNNEI. Germline trimming cut 6 bases from V and 1 base from J; bases unmatched to any gene: 5.

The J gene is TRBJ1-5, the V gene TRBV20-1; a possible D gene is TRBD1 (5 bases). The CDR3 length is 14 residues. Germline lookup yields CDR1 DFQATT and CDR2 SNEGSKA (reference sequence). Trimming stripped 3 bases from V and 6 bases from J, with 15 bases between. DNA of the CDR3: TGCAGTGCTAGGAACCGGAGGGGCAGTCAGCCCCAGCATTTT. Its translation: CSARNRRGSQPQHF.

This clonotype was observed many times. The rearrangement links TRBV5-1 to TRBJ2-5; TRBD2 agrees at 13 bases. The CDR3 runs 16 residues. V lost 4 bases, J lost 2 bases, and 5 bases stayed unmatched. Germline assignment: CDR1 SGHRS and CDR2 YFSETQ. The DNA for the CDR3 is TGCGCCAGCAGCCGCGCGACTAGCGGGGGGCAAGAGACCCAGTACTTC. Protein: CASSRATSGGQETQYF.

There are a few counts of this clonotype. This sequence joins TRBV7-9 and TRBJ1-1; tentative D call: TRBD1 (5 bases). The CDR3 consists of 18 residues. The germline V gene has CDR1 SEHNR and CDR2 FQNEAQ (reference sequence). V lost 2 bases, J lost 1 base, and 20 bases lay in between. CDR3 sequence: CASSLYSRGQGANTEAFF. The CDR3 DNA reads TGTGCCAGCAGCTTATATTCGCGAGGGCAGGGAGCGAACACTGAAGCTTTCTTT.

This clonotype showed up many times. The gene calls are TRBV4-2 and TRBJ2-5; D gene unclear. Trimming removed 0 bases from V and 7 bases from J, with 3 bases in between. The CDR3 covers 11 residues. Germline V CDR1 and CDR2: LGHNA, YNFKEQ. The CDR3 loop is CASSQEGTQYF. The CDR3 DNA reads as TGTGCCAGCAGCCAAGAGGGGACCCAGTACTTC.

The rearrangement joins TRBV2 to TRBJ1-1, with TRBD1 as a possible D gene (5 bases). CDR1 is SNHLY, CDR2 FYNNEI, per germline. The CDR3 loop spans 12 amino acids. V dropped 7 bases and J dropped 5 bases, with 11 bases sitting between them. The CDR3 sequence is CASNVGETEAFF. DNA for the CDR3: TGTGCCAGCAACGTGGGGGAGACTGAAGCTTTCTTT.

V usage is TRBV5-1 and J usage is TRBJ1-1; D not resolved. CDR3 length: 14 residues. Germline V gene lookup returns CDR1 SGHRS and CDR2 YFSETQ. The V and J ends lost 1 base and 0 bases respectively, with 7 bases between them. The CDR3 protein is CASSLFNLNTEAFF. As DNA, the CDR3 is TGCGCCAGCAGCTTGTTTAACTTGAACACTGAAGCTTTCTTT.

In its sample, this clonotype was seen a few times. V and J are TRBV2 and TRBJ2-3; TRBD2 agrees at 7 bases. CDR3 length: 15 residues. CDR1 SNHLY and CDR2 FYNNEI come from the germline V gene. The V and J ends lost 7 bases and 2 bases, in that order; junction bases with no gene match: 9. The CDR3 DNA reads TGTGCCAGCAAAGTCCTAGCGGAGATCACAGATACGCAGTATTTT. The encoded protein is CASKVLAEITDTQYF.

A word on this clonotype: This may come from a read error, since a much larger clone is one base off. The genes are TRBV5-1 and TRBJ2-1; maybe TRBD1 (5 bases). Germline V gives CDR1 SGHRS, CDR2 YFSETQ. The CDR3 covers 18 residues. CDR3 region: CASSSGMAAISSCNEQFF. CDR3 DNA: TGCGCCAGCAGTTCAGGGATGGCAGCCATCAGCTCCTGCAATGAGCAGTTCTTC. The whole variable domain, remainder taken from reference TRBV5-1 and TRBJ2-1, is KAGVTQTPRYLIKTRGQQVTLSCSPISGHRSVSWYQQTPGQGLQFLFEYFSETQRNKGNFPGRFSGRQFSNSRSEMNVSTLELGDSALYLCASSSGMAAISSCNEQFFGPGTRLTVL.

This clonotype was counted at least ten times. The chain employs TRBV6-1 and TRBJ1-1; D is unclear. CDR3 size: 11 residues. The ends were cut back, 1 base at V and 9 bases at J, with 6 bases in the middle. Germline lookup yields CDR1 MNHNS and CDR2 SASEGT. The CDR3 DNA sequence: TGTGCCAGCAGTGAAGGGCAGAAAGCTTTCTTT. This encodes CASSEGQKAFF.

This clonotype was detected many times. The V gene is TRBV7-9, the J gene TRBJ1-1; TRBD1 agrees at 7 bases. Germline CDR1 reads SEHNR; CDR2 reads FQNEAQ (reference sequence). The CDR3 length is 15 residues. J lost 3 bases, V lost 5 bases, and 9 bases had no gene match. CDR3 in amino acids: CASSIVDRLHTEAFF. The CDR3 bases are TGTGCCAGCAGCATAGTGGACAGGTTGCACACTGAAGCTTTCTTT.

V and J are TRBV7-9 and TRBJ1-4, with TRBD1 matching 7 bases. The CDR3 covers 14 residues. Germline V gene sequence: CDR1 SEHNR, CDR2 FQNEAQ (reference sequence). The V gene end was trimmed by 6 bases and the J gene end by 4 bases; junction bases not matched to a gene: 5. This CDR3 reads CASSAQGVNEKLFF. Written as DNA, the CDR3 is TGTGCCAGCAGTGCCCAGGGGGTTAATGAAAAACTGTTTTTT.

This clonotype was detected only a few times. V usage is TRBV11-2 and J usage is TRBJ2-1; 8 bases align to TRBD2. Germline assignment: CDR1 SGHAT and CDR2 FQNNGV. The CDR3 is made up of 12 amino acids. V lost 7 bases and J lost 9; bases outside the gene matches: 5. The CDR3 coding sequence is TGTGCCAGCACCCCCGGGGGGGGTGAGCAGTTCTTC. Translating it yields CASTPGGGEQFF.

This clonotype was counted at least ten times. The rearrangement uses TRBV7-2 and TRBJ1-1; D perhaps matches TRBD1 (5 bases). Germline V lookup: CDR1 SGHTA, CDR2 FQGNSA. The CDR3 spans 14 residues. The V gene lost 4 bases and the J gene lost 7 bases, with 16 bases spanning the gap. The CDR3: CASSSQGGDGEAFF. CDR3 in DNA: TGTGCCAGCAGCTCCCAAGGAGGGGATGGTGAAGCTTTCTTT.